This T cell receptor (beta chain) was recorded in a study of cytomegalovirus exposure and HLA in healthy donors. In regard to this clone: Its matching antigen is unknown.

Overall study findings and caveats: Reports described diagnosis of cytomegalovirus status by the classifier as highly specific and sensitive. In vitro, three CMV-associated chains proved specific for CMV antigens. Across HLA loci, a later analysis found differing TCR association rates, with DRB1 most and HLA-C fewest.

Trimming shortened V by 3 bases and J by 6 bases, and 12 bases separated the two germline ends. CDR3 size: 13 residues. Germline V gene lookup returns CDR1 SGHVS and CDR2 FQNEAQ. A multiplex PCR was run with 60 Vbeta primers and 13 Jbeta primers. Here immunoSEQ multiplex PCR was the method, and the copy in TCRdb shows in-frame clones only, minus some. The sample holds 200,000 to 250,000 clones, around four fifths seen once. The clonotype was recovered from a woman aged 40 to 50 in good health and CMV-seronegative. The chain combines TRBV7-8 with TRBJ2-7; D may be TRBD2 (5 bases). Sequenced input: PBMCs. CDR3 sequence (DNA): TGTGCCAGCAGCTTTTCCCCCGCGGGCGAGCAGTACTTC. This translates into CASSFSPAGEQYF.